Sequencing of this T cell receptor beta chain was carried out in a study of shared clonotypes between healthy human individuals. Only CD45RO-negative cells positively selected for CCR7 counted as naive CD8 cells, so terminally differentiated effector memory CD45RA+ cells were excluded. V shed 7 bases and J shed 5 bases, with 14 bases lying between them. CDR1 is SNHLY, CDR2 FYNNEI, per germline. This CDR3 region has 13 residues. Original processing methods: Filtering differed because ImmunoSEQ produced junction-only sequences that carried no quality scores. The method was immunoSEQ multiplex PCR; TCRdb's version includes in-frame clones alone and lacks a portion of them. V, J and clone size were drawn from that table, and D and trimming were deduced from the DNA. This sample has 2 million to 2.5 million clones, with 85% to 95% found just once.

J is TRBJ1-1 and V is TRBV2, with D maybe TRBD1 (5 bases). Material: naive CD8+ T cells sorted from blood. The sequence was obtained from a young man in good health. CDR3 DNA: TGTGCCAGCACCCGGGACCTAAGGACTGAAGCTTTCTTT. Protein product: CASTRDLRTEAFF.